The 18 T cell receptor beta chains in this list originate from one sample, sequenced in a study of cytomegalovirus exposure and HLA in healthy donors. PCR used 60 Vbeta primers and 13 Jbeta primers. Data came from immunoSEQ multiplex PCR; TCRdb stores just in-frame clones and leaves some out. The profile shows under 100,000 clones, over 9% of them singletons. Sequences were obtained from PBMCs. The receptor source for this set is a man aged 55 to 70 in good health and CMV-seropositive.

The table lists this clone with a few counts. The chain has TRBV7-8 and TRBJ2-6; D is uncertain. The germline V and J ends were trimmed by 1 base and 0 bases, with 4 bases remaining between them. The CDR3 is 15 residues long. CDR1 and CDR2 from the germline V gene are SGHVS and FQNEAQ. The DNA for the CDR3 is TGTGCCAGCAGCTTAGAGAGCTCTGGGGCCAACGTCCTGACTTTC. This sequence encodes CASSLESSGANVLTF.

V gene TRBV9 combines with J gene TRBJ1-1; the D gene is possibly TRBD1 (5 bases). Germline V gene lookup returns CDR1 SGDLS and CDR2 YYNGEE. V shed 3 bases and J shed 3 bases, with 18 bases lying between them. CDR3 size: 16 residues. The DNA of the CDR3 is TGTGCCAGCAGCGCAAACTCCAGGGATTTGTACACTGAAGCTTTCTTT. Its translation: CASSANSRDLYTEAFF.

This clone was counted only a few times. V is TRBV28 and J is TRBJ2-1, with D perhaps matching TRBD1 (5 bases). Germline V gene data show CDR1 as MDHEN and CDR2 as SYDVKM. The CDR3 runs to 13 residues. Between the trimmed V and J ends, which lost 3 bases and 8 bases, there was a span of 11 bases. Here the CDR3 reads CASSFRAVDEQFF. In DNA, the CDR3 is TGTGCCAGCAGTTTCAGGGCAGTGGATGAGCAGTTCTTC.

This clone turned up a few times. The chain combines TRBV29-1 with TRBJ2-1, with 9 bases aligning to TRBD2. The CDR3 totals 15 residues. V lost 7 bases to trimming and J lost 1 base; unmatched junction nucleotides: 8. Germline V gene sequence: CDR1 SQVTM, CDR2 ANQGSEA. CDR3 in amino acids: CSALGAGGSYNEQFF. Here the CDR3 DNA reads TGCAGCGCGCTCGGAGCGGGGGGATCCTACAATGAGCAGTTCTTC.

The V call is TRBV2, the J call TRBJ1-1; D may be TRBD1 (6 bases). This CDR3 comprises 13 residues. Trimming took 11 bases from V and 0 from J, leaving 13 bases between them. Germline V gene data show CDR1 as SNHLY and CDR2 as FYNNEI. The CDR3 is CAQSGDMNTEAFF. In nucleotides, the CDR3 is TGTGCCCAGAGTGGGGACATGAACACTGAAGCTTTCTTT. Supplemented by reference TRBV2 and TRBJ1-1, the full variable domain reads EPEVTQTPSHQVTQMGQEVILRCVPISNHLYFYWYRQILGQKVEFLVSFYNNEISEKSEIFDDQFSVERPDGSNFTLKIRSTKLEDSAMYFCAQSGDMNTEAFFGQGTRLTVV.

The V call is TRBV6-9, the J call TRBJ2-7; tentatively, D is TRBD2 (5 bases). Germline V gene sequence: CDR1 MNHGY, CDR2 SVAAGI. The V and J ends lost 6 bases and 9 bases respectively, with 12 bases between them. This CDR3 contains 11 residues. Here the CDR3 reads CASSPASGQYV. CDR3 DNA: TGTGCCAGCAGCCCAGCCAGCGGGCAGTACGTC.

This clone appeared a few times. The chain is built from TRBV5-1 and TRBJ2-7; 13 positions agree with TRBD2. J lost 7 bases, V lost 4 bases, and 17 bases had no gene match. The V gene's germline CDR1 is SGHRS and CDR2 YFSETQ. This CDR3 contains 18 residues. DNA of the CDR3: TGCGCCAGCAGCCCCGAACTAGCGGGGGGGCCGTTTATTCGGGAGCAGTACGTC. This encodes CASSPELAGGPFIREQYV.

This chain links TRBV27 with TRBJ2-1; 10 bases are a match to TRBD2. The CDR3 runs 15 residues. After removal of 4 bases from V and 4 bases from J, the junction contained 4 bases not matched to a gene. CDR1 MNHEY and CDR2 SMNVEV come from the germline V gene (reference sequence). This CDR3 is CASSSGLAPYNEQFF. CDR3 coding DNA: TGTGCCAGCAGTTCGGGACTAGCGCCTTACAATGAGCAGTTCTTC.

This clone was detected only a few times. The chain carries TRBV27 and TRBJ2-7, with 11 bases matching TRBD2. Losses at the gene ends were 6 bases for V and 3 bases for J; bases not matched to a gene: 4. Germline lookup yields CDR1 MNHEY and CDR2 SMNVEV (reference sequence). This CDR3 is 14 amino acids long. The CDR3 sequence: CASSPGTSGYEQYF. CDR3 nucleotide sequence: TGTGCCAGCAGCCCAGGGACTAGCGGCTACGAGCAGTACTTC.

This rearrangement joins TRBV27 to TRBJ2-3, with D unclear. Trimming stripped 6 bases from V and 4 bases from J, with 14 bases between. CDR1 and CDR2 from the germline V gene are MNHEY and SMNVEV (reference sequence). The CDR3 is made up of 14 amino acids. In nucleotides, the CDR3 is TGTGCCAGCAGACACCCCTCCTCTCCAGATACGCAGTATTTT. It yields the protein CASRHPSSPDTQYF.

The rearrangement links TRBV6-1 to TRBJ2-1, with D maybe TRBD2 (6 bases). Germline-derived CDR1 and CDR2 are MNHNS and SASEGT. Trimming stripped 6 bases from V and 4 bases from J, with 10 bases between. CDR3 length: 13 residues. The CDR3 sequence: CASSRESYNEQFF. For the CDR3, the DNA is TGTGCCAGCAGCCGGGAGTCTTACAATGAGCAGTTCTTC.

The chain employs TRBV28 and TRBJ1-5; 9 bases fit TRBD1. Germline CDR1 MDHEN, CDR2 SYDVKM. The J segment lost 5 bases and the V segment lost 5 bases, leaving 10 bases of the junction unmatched. The CDR3 runs 16 residues. CDR3 sequence: CASSLRGQGSYQPQHF. The DNA for the CDR3 is TGTGCCAGCAGTCTAAGGGGACAGGGTTCGTATCAGCCCCAGCATTTT.

This clone was seen more than once but under ten times. The chain recombines TRBV4-1 with TRBJ2-7; D is ambiguous. The CDR3 consists of 14 residues. V lost 1 base, J lost 6 bases, and 13 bases lay in between. Per the germline V gene, CDR1 is MGHRA and CDR2 is YSYEKL. Here the CDR3 reads CASSQVNGASEQYV. The CDR3 DNA is TGCGCCAGCAGCCAAGTAAACGGAGCGAGCGAGCAGTACGTC.

V gene TRBV7-9 combines with J gene TRBJ2-2, with D maybe TRBD1 (5 bases). CDR3 length: 15 amino acids. Trimming removed 0 bases at V and 4 bases at J, with 9 bases between. CDR1 is SEHNR, CDR2 FQNEAQ, per germline (reference sequence). The CDR3: CASSLAGPPTGELFF. The CDR3 DNA reads as TGTGCCAGCAGCTTAGCGGGGCCACCCACCGGGGAGCTGTTTTTT. The variable domain in full, with the rest retrieved from reference TRBV7-9 and TRBJ2-2, is DTGVSQNPRHKITKRGQNVTFRCDPISEHNRLYWYRQTLGQGPEFLTYFQNEAQLEKSRLLSDRFSAERPKGSFSTLEIQRTEQGDSAMYLCASSLAGPPTGELFFGEGSRLTVL.

Ten or more counts support this clone. The V gene is TRBV30, the J gene TRBJ1-5; D perhaps matches TRBD1 (6 bases). The CDR3 consists of 14 residues. Trimming removed 7 bases at V and 3 bases at J, with 16 bases between. Germline CDR1 reads GTSNPN; CDR2 reads SVGIG (reference sequence). The CDR3 bases are TGTGCCTATGGAAGGGGGGGTATCAATCAGCCCCAGCATTTT. Translated: CAYGRGGINQPQHF.

This clone has more than one count but fewer than ten. V usage is TRBV4-1 and J usage is TRBJ2-7, with 13 bases lining up with TRBD2. V gave up 4 bases and J gave up 1 base; unmatched junction bases: 1. CDR3 length: 15 residues. Germline V gene sequence: CDR1 MGHRA, CDR2 YSYEKL. The chain's CDR3 is CASSRGLAGSYEQYF. CDR3 DNA: TGCGCCAGCAGCCGGGGACTAGCGGGATCCTACGAGCAGTACTTC.

This chain connects TRBV9 to TRBJ2-7, with TRBD2 matching 13 bases. This CDR3 is 15 amino acids long. Germline lookup yields CDR1 SGDLS and CDR2 YYNGEE. Trimming at V came to 3 bases and at J to 3 bases, leaving 3 bases not matched to a gene. DNA of the CDR3: TGTGCCAGCAGCGAGGGGACTAGCGGGATCTACGAGCAGTACTTC. Translating gives CASSEGTSGIYEQYF.

V is TRBV28 and J is TRBJ2-7, with unresolved D. CDR1 is MDHEN, CDR2 SYDVKM, per germline. The ends were cut back, 3 bases at V and 6 bases at J, with 12 bases in the middle. The CDR3 loop spans 13 amino acids. This chain's CDR3 is CASSFSSEVEQYF. The CDR3 coding sequence is TGTGCCAGCAGTTTTTCGTCCGAGGTCGAGCAGTACTTC.